One sample yielded the 10 T cell receptor beta chains listed below, sequenced in a study of identical twins. TCRdb analysed the 5' RACE reads with MiXCR anew, one entry per CDR3 protein. The table records about 220,000 distinct CDR3 sequences, less than 9.5% of them present only once. Material for sequencing was memory (CD45RO+) T cells sorted from blood. The receptors stem from a woman between 18 and 29 years old in good health.

The genes are TRBV7-3 and TRBJ2-3; 9 bases map to TRBD2. Trimming cost V 1 base and J 4 bases; bases outside gene matches: 6. CDR1 SGHTA and CDR2 FQGTGA come from the germline V gene. There are 16 residues in the CDR3. The CDR3 DNA sequence: TGTGCCAGCAGCTTAAGGCTAGCGGGGACGGCAGATACGCAGTATTTT. This translates into CASSLRLAGTADTQYF.

The table lists this clonotype with many counts. The gene calls are TRBV5-1 and TRBJ2-2; 12 positions match TRBD2. CDR3 length: 16 amino acids. V was pared by 2 bases and J by 4 bases, with 3 bases of the junction left unmatched. Germline V CDR1 and CDR2: SGHRS, YFSETQ. CDR3 sequence: CASSLKTSGSTGELFF. CDR3 sequence (DNA): TGCGCCAGCAGCTTAAAGACTAGCGGGAGCACCGGGGAGCTGTTTTTT.

The CDR3, as DNA: TGTGCTAGTGGTTTCTACAGGGCATCGGGAAACACTGAAGCTTTCTTT. It codes for CASGFYRASGNTEAFF. The V gene is TRBV12-5, the J gene TRBJ1-1; TRBD1 is a possible D gene (6 bases). V lost 3 bases to trimming and J lost 2 bases, with 16 bases between them. CDR1 LGHNT and CDR2 FRNRAP come from the germline V gene. The CDR3 consists of 16 residues.

The chain's CDR3 is CASSLDRGHSTDTQYF. The CDR3 nucleotides read TGCGCCAGCAGCCTGGACAGGGGTCATAGCACAGATACGCAGTATTTT. The rearrangement joins TRBV4-3 to TRBJ2-3, with 9 nucleotides matching TRBD1. Germline assignment: CDR1 LGHNA and CDR2 YSLEER. This CDR3 contains 16 residues. J was trimmed by 0 bases and V by 4 bases; bases with no gene match: 5.

For the CDR3, the DNA is TGTGCCAGAAGCCGCAGCGGACTAGTAACAGATACGCAGTATTTT. It specifies CARSRSGLVTDTQYF. The gene calls are TRBV5-3 and TRBJ2-3; TRBD2 matches at 7 bases. TRBV5-3 falls under the ORF class, with uncertain function. Trimming took 4 bases from V and 3 from J; bases not matched to a gene: 8. There are 15 residues in the CDR3.

The chain employs TRBV20-1 and TRBJ2-5; D could derive from TRBD1 or TRBD2 (6 bases each). Trimming shortened V by 7 bases and J by 9 bases, and 21 bases separated the two germline ends. The CDR3 loop spans 13 amino acids. Germline assignment: CDR1 DFQATT and CDR2 SNEGSKA (reference sequence). CDR3 sequence: CSVRGTAKGAQYF. For the CDR3, the DNA is TGCAGTGTCCGCGGGACGGCCAAGGGGGCCCAGTACTTC.

This clonotype was counted ten times or more. V usage is TRBV6-2 or TRBV6-3 and J usage is TRBJ2-7; D is unresolved. V gave up 6 bases and J gave up 7 bases, with 16 bases separating them. The CDR3 is 13 residues long. Germline assignment: CDR1 MNHEY and CDR2 SVGEGT. Here the CDR3 reads CASSLTESLEQYF. The DNA for the CDR3 is TGTGCCAGCAGCTTGACTGAGAGCTTGGAGCAGTACTTC.

This clonotype appeared many times. The gene calls are TRBV12-3 or TRBV12-4 and TRBJ2-7; D may be TRBD1 (6 bases). Trimming stripped 6 bases from V and 4 bases from J, with 19 bases between. This CDR3 is built from 15 residues. This CDR3 reads CASSSRTGIEYEQYF. CDR3 coding DNA: TGTGCCAGCAGCAGCCGAACAGGGATTGAGTACGAGCAGTACTTC.

This clonotype was seen many times. The chain carries TRBV6-1 and TRBJ2-1; TRBD2 matches 12 bases. Germline assignment: CDR1 MNHNS and CDR2 SASEGT. CDR3 length equals 15 residues. Trimming took 2 bases from V and 6 from J; bases not matched to a gene: 2. The CDR3 sequence is CASSELAGGPNEQFF. In nucleotides, the CDR3 is TGTGCCAGCAGTGAACTAGCGGGGGGGCCCAATGAGCAGTTCTTC.

The rearrangement links TRBV7-9 to TRBJ2-5; TRBD2 aligns across 7 bases. The CDR3 runs 14 residues. V was pared by 5 bases and J by 7 bases, with 10 bases of the junction left unmatched. Germline loops: CDR1 SEHNR, CDR2 FQNEAQ (reference sequence). In nucleotides, the CDR3 is TGTGCCAGCAGCCCGCAGACGGGGAGGGGGACCCAGTACTTC. The encoded protein is CASSPQTGRGTQYF.